This TCR beta chain was recovered during a study of T cell responses to AZD1222 COVID-19 vaccine. General study points: Spike was spanned by vaccine-associated CD4 TCRs, with dominance at 160-218 and 743-854. Once two AZD1222 doses were given, Spike-specific TCR breadth and depth went up. In all cases, repertoires were sampled only after the peak T cell response. Mostly white British, mostly female donors; authors suggested clonal diversity may be underestimated.

About this clone: Its antigen remains unidentified.

The germline gives CDR1 MGHRA, CDR2 YSYEKL. The CDR3 is 17 amino acids. Between the trimmed V and J ends, which lost 1 base and 8 bases, there was a span of 21 bases. Assay used: immunoSEQ multiplex PCR; TCRdb lists only in-frame clones, some missing. The repertoire holds roughly 70,000 clones, with approximately 90% as singletons. The TCR comes from an adult who received the MenACWY meningococcal vaccine as a control. The source material was peripheral blood, sampled 28 days after the second dose of the MenACWY control vaccine. The chain recombines TRBV4-1 with TRBJ2-1, with unresolved D. This chain's CDR3 is CASSQVMRSSALDEQFF. In nucleotides, the CDR3 is TGCGCCAGCAGCCAAGTGATGAGGTCGTCAGCGCTTGATGAGCAGTTCTTC.